The text below deals with one TCR beta chain. This entry is derived from a study of radiotherapy plus CTLA-4 blockade in lung cancer. Assay used: immunoSEQ multiplex PCR; TCRdb lists only in-frame clones, some missing. The sample holds 89,000 or so clones; roughly 80% are singletons and the top ten take around 3.6%. The sequence came from a human donor with non-small cell lung cancer who had a partial response to radiotherapy plus ipilimumab. The specimen comprised peripheral blood, sampled from a patient treated with radiotherapy plus ipilimumab.

The CDR3 DNA follows: TGTGCCTGGAGTTATGAGTGGAAAAACATTCAGTACTTC. This gives the protein CAWSYEWKNIQYF. The chain joins TRBV30 to TRBJ2-4; no clear D gene. CDR3 length equals 13 residues. Deletions cut 2 bases from V and 4 bases from J, with 9 bases between. Germline V CDR1 and CDR2: GTSNPN, SVGIG (reference sequence).